This record covers a single T cell receptor (beta chain). Antigen unknown. CDR1 and CDR2 (germline): LGHNA, YSLEER. Trimming removed 3 bases at V and 7 bases at J, with 12 bases between. The CDR3 runs to 13 residues. These data are taken from a study of identical twins. Whole-study results and caveats: Those out-of-frame alpha sequences shared by twins showed an excess of low generation probability. Modelling underestimated the level of out-of-frame TCR alpha sharing observed in monozygotic twins.

Each cDNA held unique molecular identifiers, and template switching gave it a universal primer site. From the 5' RACE reads, TCRdb called clonotypes with MiXCR, one entry per CDR3 protein. In the table there are roughly 710,000 distinct CDR3 sequences, 5.5% to 7.5% of which are singletons. V gene TRBV4-3 combines with J gene TRBJ1-2, with D possibly matching TRBD1 (5 bases). This clonotype was sampled from a man aged 18 to 35 in good health. Sequencing input: naive T cells sorted from blood. The CDR3 DNA sequence: TGCGCCAGCAGCCAGCCAGGGTGGGGTGGCTACACCTTC. Translating it yields CASSQPGWGGYTF.